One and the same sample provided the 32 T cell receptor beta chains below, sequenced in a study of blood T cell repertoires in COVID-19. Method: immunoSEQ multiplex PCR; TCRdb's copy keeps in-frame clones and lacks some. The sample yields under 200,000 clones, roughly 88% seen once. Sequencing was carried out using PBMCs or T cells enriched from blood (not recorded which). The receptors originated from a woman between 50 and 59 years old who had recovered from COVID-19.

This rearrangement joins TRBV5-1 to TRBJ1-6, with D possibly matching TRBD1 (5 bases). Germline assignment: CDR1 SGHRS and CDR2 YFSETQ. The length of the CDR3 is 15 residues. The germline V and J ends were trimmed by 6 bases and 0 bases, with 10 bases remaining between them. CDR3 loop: CASKRGDSYNSPLHF. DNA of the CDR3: TGCGCCAGCAAACGGGGGGACTCCTATAATTCACCCCTCCACTTT.

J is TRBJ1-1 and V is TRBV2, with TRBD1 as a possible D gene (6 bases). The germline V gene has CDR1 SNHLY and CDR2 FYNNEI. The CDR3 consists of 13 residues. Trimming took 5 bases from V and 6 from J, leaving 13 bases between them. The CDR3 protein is CASSPPDRPEAFF. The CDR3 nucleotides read TGTGCCAGCAGTCCTCCGGACAGACCTGAAGCTTTCTTT.

The CDR3 protein is CASSFLEDSPLHF. CDR3 DNA sequence: TGCGCCAGCAGCTTCCTAGAGGATTCACCCCTCCACTTT. This rearrangement joins TRBV5-1 to TRBJ1-6; D is unclear. This CDR3 comprises 13 residues. Germline V gene lookup returns CDR1 SGHRS and CDR2 YFSETQ. V was cut by 2 bases and J by 8 bases, with 8 bases left in between.

CDR3 in DNA: TGTGCCAGCAGTTTATCGACAGGGACATGGAACACTGAAGCTTTCTTT. Amino acid sequence: CASSLSTGTWNTEAFF. The chain couples TRBV27 to TRBJ1-1, with 7 bases lining up with TRBD1. V dropped 0 bases and J dropped 1; count of bases not matched to a gene: 5. The CDR3 runs to 16 residues. Germline V gene lookup returns CDR1 MNHEY and CDR2 SMNVEV (reference sequence).

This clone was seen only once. The CDR3 protein is CASSHGRGFYPLEQYF. The CDR3 DNA follows: TGTGCCAGCAGCCATGGCAGAGGATTCTACCCTCTCGAGCAGTACTTC. V gene TRBV14 combines with J gene TRBJ2-7; D remains ambiguous. V was trimmed by 3 bases and J by 6 bases, leaving 21 bases between them. The CDR3 is made up of 16 amino acids. The germline gives CDR1 SGHDN, CDR2 FVKESK. Combining the CDR3 with reference TRBV14 and TRBJ2-7 gives the whole variable domain EAGVTQFPSHSVIEKGQTVTLRCDPISGHDNLYWYRRVMGKEIKFLLHFVKESKQDESGMPNNRFLAERTGGTYSTLKVQPAELEDSGVYFCASSHGRGFYPLEQYFGPGTRLTVT.

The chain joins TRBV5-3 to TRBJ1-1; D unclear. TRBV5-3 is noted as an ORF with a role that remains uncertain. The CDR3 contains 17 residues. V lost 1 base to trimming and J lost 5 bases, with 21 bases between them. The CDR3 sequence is CARSLSTPLPLRTEAFF. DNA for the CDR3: TGTGCCAGAAGCTTGTCCACCCCTCTTCCACTCCGGACTGAAGCTTTCTTT.

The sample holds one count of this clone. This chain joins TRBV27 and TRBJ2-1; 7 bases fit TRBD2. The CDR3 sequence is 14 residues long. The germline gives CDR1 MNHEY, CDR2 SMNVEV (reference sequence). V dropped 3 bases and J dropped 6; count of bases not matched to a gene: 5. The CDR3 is CASSFERGANEQFF. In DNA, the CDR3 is TGTGCCAGCAGTTTCGAGCGGGGAGCCAATGAGCAGTTCTTC.

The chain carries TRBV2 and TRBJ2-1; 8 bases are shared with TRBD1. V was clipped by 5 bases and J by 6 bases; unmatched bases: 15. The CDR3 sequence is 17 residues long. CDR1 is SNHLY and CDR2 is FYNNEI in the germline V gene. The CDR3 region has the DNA TGTGCCAGCAGTCAAAGGGGACAGGCCAAATCCCGCAATGAGCAGTTCTTC. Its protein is CASSQRGQAKSRNEQFF.

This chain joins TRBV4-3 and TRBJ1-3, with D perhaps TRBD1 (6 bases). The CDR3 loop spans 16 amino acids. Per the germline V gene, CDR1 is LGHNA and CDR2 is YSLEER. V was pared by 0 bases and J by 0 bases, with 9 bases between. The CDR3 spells CASSQDWTVSGNTIYF. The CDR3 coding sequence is TGCGCCAGCAGCCAAGATTGGACAGTCTCTGGAAACACCATATATTTT.

CDR3 protein: CASSLEVTGGNGYTF. The DNA of the CDR3 is TGTGCCAGCAGCTTAGAGGTGACAGGGGGCAATGGCTACACCTTC. V and J are TRBV7-2 and TRBJ1-2; 10 nucleotides align to TRBD1. The length of the CDR3 is 15 residues. Germline V gene lookup returns CDR1 SGHTA and CDR2 FQGNSA. V shed 1 base and J 6 bases; nucleotides not matched to a gene: 5. The full variable domain, with the rest looked up from reference TRBV7-2 and TRBJ1-2, is GAGVSQSPSNKVTEKGKDVELRCDPISGHTALYWYRQSLGQGLEFLIYFQGNSAPDKSGLPSDRFSAERTGGSVSTLTIQRTQQEDSAVYLCASSLEVTGGNGYTFGSGTRLTVV.

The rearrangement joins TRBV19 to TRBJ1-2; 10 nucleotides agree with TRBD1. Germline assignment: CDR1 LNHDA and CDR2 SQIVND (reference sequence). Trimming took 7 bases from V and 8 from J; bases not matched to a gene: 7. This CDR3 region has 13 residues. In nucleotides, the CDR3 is TGTGCCAGTAATCCCGGGACAGGGGTGGGCTACACCTTC. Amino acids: CASNPGTGVGYTF.

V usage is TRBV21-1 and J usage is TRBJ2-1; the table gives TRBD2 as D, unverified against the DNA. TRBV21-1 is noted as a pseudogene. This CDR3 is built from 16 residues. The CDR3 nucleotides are TGTGCCAGCGGAGGTAGCGGGGGGTCCCAGGTCGGTGAGCAGTTCTTC. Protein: CASGGSGGSQVGEQFF.

The CDR3 nucleotides read TGTGCCAGCAGCAGAGAATCCACCGGGGAGCTGTTTTTT. Translated: CASSRESTGELFF. The V gene is TRBV7-2, the J gene TRBJ2-2; D call uncertain. This CDR3 region has 13 residues. V dropped 5 bases and J dropped 4 bases, with 8 bases sitting between them. Germline CDR1 is SGHTA and CDR2 is FQGNSA. Drawing the rest from reference TRBV7-2 and TRBJ2-2, the complete variable domain is GAGVSQSPSNKVTEKGKDVELRCDPISGHTALYWYRQSLGQGLEFLIYFQGNSAPDKSGLPSDRFSAERTGGSVSTLTIQRTQQEDSAVYLCASSRESTGELFFGEGSRLTVL.

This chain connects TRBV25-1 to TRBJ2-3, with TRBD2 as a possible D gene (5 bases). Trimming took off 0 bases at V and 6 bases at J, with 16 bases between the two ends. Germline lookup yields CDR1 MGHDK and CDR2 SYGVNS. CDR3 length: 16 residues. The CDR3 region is CASSEYTAQRGDTQYF. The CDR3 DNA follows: TGTGCCAGCAGTGAATATACAGCTCAGCGAGGGGATACGCAGTATTTT.

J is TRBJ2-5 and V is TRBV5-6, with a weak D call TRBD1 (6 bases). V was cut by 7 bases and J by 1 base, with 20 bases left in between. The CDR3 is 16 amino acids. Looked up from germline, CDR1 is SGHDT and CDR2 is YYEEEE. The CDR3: CASSLQGLGVQETQYF. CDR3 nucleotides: TGTGCCAGCTCTCTGCAGGGGTTGGGGGTCCAAGAGACCCAGTACTTC.

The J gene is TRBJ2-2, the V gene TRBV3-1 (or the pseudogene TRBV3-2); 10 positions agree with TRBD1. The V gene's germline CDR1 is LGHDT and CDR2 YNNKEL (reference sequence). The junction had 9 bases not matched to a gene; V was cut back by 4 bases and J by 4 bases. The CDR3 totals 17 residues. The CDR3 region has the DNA TGTGCCAGCAGCCTCAGGCCGGGACAGGGGTTCACCGGGGAGCTGTTTTTT. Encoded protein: CASSLRPGQGFTGELFF.

CDR3: CASSRDRGRSDTQYF. CDR3 coding DNA: TGTGCCAGCAGCCGGGACAGGGGACGGTCAGATACGCAGTATTTT. The chain recombines TRBV11-2 with TRBJ2-3; 10 positions agree with TRBD1. The CDR3 runs to 15 residues. Germline lookup yields CDR1 SGHAT and CDR2 FQNNGV. The V segment lost 5 bases and the J segment 4 bases; nucleotides outside the gene matches: 6.

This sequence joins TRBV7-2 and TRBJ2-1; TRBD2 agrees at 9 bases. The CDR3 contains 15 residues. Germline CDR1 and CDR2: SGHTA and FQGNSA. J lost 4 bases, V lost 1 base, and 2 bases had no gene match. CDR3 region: CASSLGLAGYNEQFF. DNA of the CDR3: TGTGCCAGCAGCTTAGGTCTAGCGGGGTACAATGAGCAGTTCTTC.

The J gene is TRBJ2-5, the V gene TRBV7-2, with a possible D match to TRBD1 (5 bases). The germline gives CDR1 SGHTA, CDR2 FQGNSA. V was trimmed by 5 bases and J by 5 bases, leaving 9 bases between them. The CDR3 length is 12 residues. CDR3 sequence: CASSRGGETQYF. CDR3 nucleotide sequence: TGTGCCAGCAGCAGGGGTGGGGAGACCCAGTACTTC.

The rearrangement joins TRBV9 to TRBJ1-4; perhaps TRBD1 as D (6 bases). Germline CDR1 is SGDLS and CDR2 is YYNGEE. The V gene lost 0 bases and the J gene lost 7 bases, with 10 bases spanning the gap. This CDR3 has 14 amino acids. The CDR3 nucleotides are TGTGCCAGCAGCGTAGAACAGGGCCGTGAAAAACTGTTTTTT. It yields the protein CASSVEQGREKLFF.

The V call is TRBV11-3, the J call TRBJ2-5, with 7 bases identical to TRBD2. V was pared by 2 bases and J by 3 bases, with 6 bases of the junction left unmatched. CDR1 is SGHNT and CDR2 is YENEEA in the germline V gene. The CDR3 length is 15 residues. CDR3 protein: CASSLPAGTKETQYF. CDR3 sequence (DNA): TGTGCCAGCAGCTTACCCGCAGGGACTAAAGAGACCCAGTACTTC.

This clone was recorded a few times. Here the CDR3 DNA reads TGTGCCAGCCTTAGCGGGGGGGCGTCGACCGGGGAGCTGTTTTTT. Its translation: CASLSGGASTGELFF. The rearrangement uses TRBV13 and TRBJ2-2; 11 bases match TRBD2. CDR1 is PRHDT and CDR2 is FYEKMQ in the germline V gene (reference sequence). The CDR3 length is 15 residues. Unmatched junction bases numbered 7, after V lost 8 bases and J lost 5 bases.

The CDR3 loop is CASSQDRDQPQHF. CDR3 nucleotides: TGTGCCAGCAGCCAAGATAGAGATCAGCCCCAGCATTTT. The V call is TRBV4-2, the J call TRBJ1-5; no reliable D call. Trimming cost V 0 bases and J 5 bases, with 5 bases left between them. This CDR3 comprises 13 residues. The germline V gene has CDR1 LGHNA and CDR2 YNFKEQ.

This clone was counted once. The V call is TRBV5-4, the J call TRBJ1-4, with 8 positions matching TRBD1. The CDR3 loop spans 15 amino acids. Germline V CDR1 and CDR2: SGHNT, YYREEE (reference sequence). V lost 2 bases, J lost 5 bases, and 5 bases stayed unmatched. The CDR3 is CASSFGQGRNEKLFF. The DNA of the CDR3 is TGTGCCAGCAGCTTTGGACAGGGTCGCAATGAAAAACTGTTTTTT. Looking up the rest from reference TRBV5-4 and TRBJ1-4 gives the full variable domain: ETGVTQSPTHLIKTRGQQVTLRCSSQSGHNTVSWYQQALGQGPQFIFQYYREEENGRGNFPPRFSGLQFPNYSSELNVNALELDDSALYLCASSFGQGRNEKLFFGSGTQLSVL.

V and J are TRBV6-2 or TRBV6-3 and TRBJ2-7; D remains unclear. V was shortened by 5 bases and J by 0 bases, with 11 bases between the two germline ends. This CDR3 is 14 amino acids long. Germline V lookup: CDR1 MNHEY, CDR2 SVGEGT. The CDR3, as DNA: TGTGCCAGCAGTGTCGCCTGGAGCTCCTACGAGCAGTACTTC. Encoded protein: CASSVAWSSYEQYF.

This CDR3 is CASSMDRPANEKLFF. The CDR3 DNA reads TGTGCCAGTAGTATGGACAGGCCAGCTAATGAAAAACTGTTTTTT. The V gene is TRBV19, the J gene TRBJ1-4, with 7 nucleotides matching TRBD1. With V trimmed by 3 bases and J by 3 bases, 4 bases remained unmatched. CDR1 is LNHDA, CDR2 SQIVND, per germline (reference sequence). The CDR3 is 15 residues long. The complete variable domain, with remaining parts taken from reference TRBV19 and TRBJ1-4, reads DGGITQSPKYLFRKEGQNVTLSCEQNLNHDAMYWYRQDPGQGLRLIYYSQIVNDFQKGDIAEGYSVSREKKESFPLTVTSAQKNPTAFYLCASSMDRPANEKLFFGSGTQLSVL.

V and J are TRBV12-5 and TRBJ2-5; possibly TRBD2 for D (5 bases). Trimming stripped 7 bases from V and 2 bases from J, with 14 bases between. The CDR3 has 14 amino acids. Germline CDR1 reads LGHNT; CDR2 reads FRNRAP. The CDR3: CASVREANQETQYF. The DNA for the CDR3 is TGTGCTAGTGTTCGGGAAGCGAATCAAGAGACCCAGTACTTC.

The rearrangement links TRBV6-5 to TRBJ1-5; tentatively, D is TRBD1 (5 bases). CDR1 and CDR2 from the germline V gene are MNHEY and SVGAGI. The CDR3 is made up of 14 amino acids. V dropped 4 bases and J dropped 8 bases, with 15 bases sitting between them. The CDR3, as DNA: TGTGCCAGCAGTTTGGGACGGGGAGGGAAGCCCCAGCATTTT. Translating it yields CASSLGRGGKPQHF.

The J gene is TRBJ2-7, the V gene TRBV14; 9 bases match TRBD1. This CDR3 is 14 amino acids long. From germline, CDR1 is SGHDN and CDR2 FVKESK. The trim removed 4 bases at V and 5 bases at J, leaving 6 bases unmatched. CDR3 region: CASSRRDRAHEQYF. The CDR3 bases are TGTGCCAGCAGCCGTCGGGACAGGGCCCACGAGCAGTACTTC. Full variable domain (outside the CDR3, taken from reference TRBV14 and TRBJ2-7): EAGVTQFPSHSVIEKGQTVTLRCDPISGHDNLYWYRRVMGKEIKFLLHFVKESKQDESGMPNNRFLAERTGGTYSTLKVQPAELEDSGVYFCASSRRDRAHEQYFGPGTRLTVT.

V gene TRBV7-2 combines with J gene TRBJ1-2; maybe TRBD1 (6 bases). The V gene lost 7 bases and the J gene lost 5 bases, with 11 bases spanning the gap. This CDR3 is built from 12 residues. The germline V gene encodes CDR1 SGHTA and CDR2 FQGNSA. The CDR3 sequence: CASMGAIYGYTF. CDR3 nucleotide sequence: TGTGCCAGCATGGGGGCAATTTATGGCTACACCTTC.

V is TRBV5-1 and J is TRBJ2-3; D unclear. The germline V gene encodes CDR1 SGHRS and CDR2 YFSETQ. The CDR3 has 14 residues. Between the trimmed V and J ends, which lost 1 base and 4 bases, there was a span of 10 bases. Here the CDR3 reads CASSLRLDPDTQYF. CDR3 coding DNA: TGCGCCAGCAGCTTGCGGCTAGACCCAGATACGCAGTATTTT.

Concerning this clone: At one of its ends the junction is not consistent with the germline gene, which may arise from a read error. CDR3 DNA: TGTGCTAGCAGCTTAGAACTAGCGAGGCATAATGAGCAGTTCTTC. Its protein is CASSLELARHNEQFF. The rearrangement joins TRBV7-7 to TRBJ2-1, with 7 bases fitting TRBD2. Germline V lookup: CDR1 SSHAT, CDR2 FNYEAQ (reference sequence). CDR3 length equals 15 residues.